A single T cell receptor (beta chain) is shown here with its context. This CDR3 contains 14 residues. CDR1 is SGHNT and CDR2 is YENEEA in the germline V gene. V was shortened by 3 bases and J by 4 bases, with 13 bases between the two germline ends. This specimen comes from a study of blood T cell repertoires in COVID-19. The overall study: Italy, Spain and the United States were the sources of the convalescent and acute COVID-19 samples. In each case, the material was cDNA or gDNA derived from T cells, B-cell-depleted T cells, or PBMCs.

In the study's own analysis: Reference gene primer amplification gave estimated nucleated cell counts. The assay was immunoSEQ multiplex PCR, and TCRdb's table has in-frame clones only and misses some. V and J calls and clone size are as listed in that table; D and trimming were resolved from the DNA. The sample contains about 54,000 clones, about nine tenths of which appear only once. V is TRBV11-3 and J is TRBJ2-7; no definite D call. Sequenced input: peripheral blood. This clonotype originated in a woman aged 40 to 50 with active COVID-19. The CDR3 reads CASSLGFRAYEQYF. In DNA form, the CDR3 reads TGTGCCAGCAGCTTGGGCTTTCGAGCTTACGAGCAGTACTTC.